This TCR beta chain is from a study of T-cell memory formation after mild COVID-19. Study-wide results and limits: Clones contracting day 15 to 85 were balanced CD4/CD8; later expanders leaned CD4+. Those CD4+ clones that contracted were mainly in CM and EM (CD8+ ones in EMRA). Pre-infection memory held some responding clones, suggesting pre-existing cross-reactive T cells responded.

This clonotype was seen a handful of times. Its antigen is currently unknown. The CDR3 runs 12 residues. Germline CDR1 DFQATT, CDR2 SNEGSKA (reference sequence). The V and J ends lost 0 bases and 8 bases respectively, with 7 bases between them. TCRdb reprocessed the 5' RACE reads with MiXCR, giving one entry per CDR3 protein. The table shows approximately 560,000 distinct CDR3 sequences, with around a sixth occurring only once. The chain uses TRBV20-1 and TRBJ2-2; D unclear. The sequence derives from an adult woman who had mild COVID-19 (a few samples of this study predate the infection). Cell type and time point are not known. Sample: PBMCs or a T cell subset sorted from them (not recorded which). Written as DNA, the CDR3 is TGCAGTGCTAGAGATAAGCCGGGGGAGCTGTTTTTT. Residues: CSARDKPGELFF.